The rows below give T cell receptor beta chains drawn from one sample of a study of blood T cell repertoires in COVID-19. Libraries were prepared by immunoSEQ multiplex PCR; TCRdb keeps only in-frame clonotypes and omits some of them. The data contain about 140,000 clones, around 83% of them singletons. The sequenced sample was peripheral blood. Receptor source: an elderly woman with acute or convalescent COVID-19. Each CDR3 is given with its conserved first and last residue. Each record gives: V gene, clone size, J gene, CDR3 protein. Clone size, where shown, is once, few, many, or a class for clones that have expanded.

>TRBV28|once|TRBJ2-3
CASLSQGNTDTQYF
>TRBV27|few|TRBJ2-7
CASSVTGVGYEQYF
>TRBV5-6|.|TRBJ2-1
CASSLGLAGEFEQFF
>TRBV30|.|TRBJ1-1
CAWLRGNTEAFF
>TRBV5-1|few|TRBJ2-1
CASSPGPGAPYNEQFF
>TRBV4-2|.|TRBJ1-4
CASSQDTGQVTNF
>TRBV5-4|.|TRBJ1-4
CASSPRRGGATNEKLFF
>TRBV28|.|TRBJ2-7
CASSSPYRGLREQYF
>TRBV7-3|once|TRBJ2-2
CASSYRSGTGELFF
>TRBV7-8|few|TRBJ1-3
CASSFGLLSSGNTIYF
>TRBV27|once|TRBJ2-7
CASSSVPWTATGYEQYF
>TRBV5-1|.|TRBJ2-3
CASSLDAVPTDTQYF
>TRBV4-2|.|TRBJ2-1
CASSQGLAGSLSYNEQFF
>TRBV5-8|.|TRBJ2-1
CASSTLAEQFF
>TRBV2|few|TRBJ2-4
CASRGWAKNIQYF
>TRBV18|.|TRBJ1-3
CASSPLANSGNTIYF
>TRBV5-1|.|TRBJ2-2
CASSVTSGVTGELFF
>TRBV5-4|.|TRBJ1-2
CASSLDRAYGYTF
>TRBV5-1|.|TRBJ2-1
CASSPTDSRSYNEQFF
>TRBV5-5|.|TRBJ1-5
CASSLRGWEYSNQPQHF
>TRBV2|.|TRBJ2-5
CARGGLAETQYF
>TRBV29-1|.|TRBJ2-3
CSGVLAGPDTQYF
>TRBV7-9|.|TRBJ2-1
CASIPSSYNEQFF
>TRBV10-2|.|TRBJ1-6
CASTLGPAGSPLHF
>TRBV14|.|TRBJ2-1
CASSQYGRVDEQFF
>TRBV24-1|.|TRBJ2-7
CATSDRLAGAGQYF
>TRBV14|.|TRBJ2-7
CASSLGQGFAEQYF
>TRBV4-1|.|TRBJ1-2
CASSQVNREYYGYTF
>TRBV21-1|.|TRBJ2-1
CASSKGGLVSYNEQFF
>TRBV3-1/TRBV3-2|.|TRBJ2-2
CASSQEEGGPGELFF
>TRBV5-6|.|TRBJ2-7
CASSSGQSSYEQYF
>TRBV11-2|.|TRBJ2-3
CASTSEVTSGRDTQYF
>TRBV4-2|.|TRBJ1-4
CASSQTGQSNEKLFF